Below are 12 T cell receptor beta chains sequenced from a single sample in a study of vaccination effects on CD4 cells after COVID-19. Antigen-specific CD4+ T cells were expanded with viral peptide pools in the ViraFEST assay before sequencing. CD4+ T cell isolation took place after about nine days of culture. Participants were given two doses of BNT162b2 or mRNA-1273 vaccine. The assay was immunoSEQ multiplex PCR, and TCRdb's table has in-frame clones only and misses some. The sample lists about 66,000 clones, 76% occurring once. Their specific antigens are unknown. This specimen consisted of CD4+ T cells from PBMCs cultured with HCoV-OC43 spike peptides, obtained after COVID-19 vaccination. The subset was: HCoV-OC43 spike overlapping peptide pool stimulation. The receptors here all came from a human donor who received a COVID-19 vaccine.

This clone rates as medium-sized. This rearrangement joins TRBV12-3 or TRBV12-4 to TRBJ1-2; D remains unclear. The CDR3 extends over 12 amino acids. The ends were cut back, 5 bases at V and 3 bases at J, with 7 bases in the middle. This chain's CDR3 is CASSQAYYGYTF. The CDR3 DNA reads TGTGCCAGCAGTCAGGCCTACTATGGCTACACCTTC.

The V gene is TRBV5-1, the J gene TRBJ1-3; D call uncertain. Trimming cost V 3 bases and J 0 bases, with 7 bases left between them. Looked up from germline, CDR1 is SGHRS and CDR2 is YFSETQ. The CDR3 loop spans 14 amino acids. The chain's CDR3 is CASSSTISGNTIYF. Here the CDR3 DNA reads TGCGCCAGCAGCTCGACGATCTCTGGAAACACCATATATTTT. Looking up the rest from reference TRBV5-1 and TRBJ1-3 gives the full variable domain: KAGVTQTPRYLIKTRGQQVTLSCSPISGHRSVSWYQQTPGQGLQFLFEYFSETQRNKGNFPGRFSGRQFSNSRSEMNVSTLELGDSALYLCASSSTISGNTIYFGEGSWLTVV.

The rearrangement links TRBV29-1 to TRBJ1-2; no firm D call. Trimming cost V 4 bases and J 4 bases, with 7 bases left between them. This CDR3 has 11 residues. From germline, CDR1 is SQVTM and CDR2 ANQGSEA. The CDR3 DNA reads TGCAGCGTTGGTGAAGGCTATGGCTACACCTTC. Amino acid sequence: CSVGEGYGYTF.

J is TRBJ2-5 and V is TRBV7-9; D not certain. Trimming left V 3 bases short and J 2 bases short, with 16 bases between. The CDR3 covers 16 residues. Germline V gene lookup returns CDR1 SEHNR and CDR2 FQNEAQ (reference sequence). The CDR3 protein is CASSLGEDPGQETQYF. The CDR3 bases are TGTGCCAGCAGCTTGGGTGAGGACCCAGGACAAGAGACCCAGTACTTC.

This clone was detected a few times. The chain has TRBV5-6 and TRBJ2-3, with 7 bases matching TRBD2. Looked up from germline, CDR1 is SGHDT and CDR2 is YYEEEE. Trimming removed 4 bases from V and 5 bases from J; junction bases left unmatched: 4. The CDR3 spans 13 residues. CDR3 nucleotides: TGTGCCAGCAGCCGGCGGGGGTTAGATACGCAGTATTTT. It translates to CASSRRGLDTQYF. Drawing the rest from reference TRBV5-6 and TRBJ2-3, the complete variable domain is DAGVTQSPTHLIKTRGQQVTLRCSPKSGHDTVSWYQQALGQGPQFIFQYYEEEERQRGNFPDRFSGHQFPNYSSELNVNALLLGDSALYLCASSRRGLDTQYFGPGTRLTVL.

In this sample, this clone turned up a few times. CDR3 region: CASSPRQAINYGYTF. The CDR3 DNA reads as TGTGCCAGCAGCCCTCGACAGGCGATTAACTATGGCTACACCTTC. The rearrangement joins TRBV7-2 to TRBJ1-2, with D tentatively TRBD1 (6 bases). The CDR3 is 15 amino acids. CDR1 is SGHTA and CDR2 is FQGNSA in the germline V gene. V lost 5 bases and J 1 base, leaving 14 bases between the germline ends.

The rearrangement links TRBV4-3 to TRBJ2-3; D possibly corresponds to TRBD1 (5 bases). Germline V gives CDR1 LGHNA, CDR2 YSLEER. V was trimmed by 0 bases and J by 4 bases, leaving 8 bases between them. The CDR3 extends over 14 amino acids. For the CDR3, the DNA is TGCGCCAGCAGCCAAGATCCAGGGCCAGATACGCAGTATTTT. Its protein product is CASSQDPGPDTQYF.

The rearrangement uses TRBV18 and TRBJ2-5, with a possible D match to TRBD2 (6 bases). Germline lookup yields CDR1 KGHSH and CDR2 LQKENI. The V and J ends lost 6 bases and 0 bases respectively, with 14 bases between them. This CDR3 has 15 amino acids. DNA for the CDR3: TGTGCCAGCTCGCCCCTTTGGGGGGACCAAGAGACCCAGTACTTC. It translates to CASSPLWGDQETQYF.

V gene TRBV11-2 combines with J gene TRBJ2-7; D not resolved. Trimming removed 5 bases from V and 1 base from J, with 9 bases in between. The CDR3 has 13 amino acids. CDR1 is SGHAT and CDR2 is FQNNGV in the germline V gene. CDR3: CASSPGGSYEQYV. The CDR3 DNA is TGTGCCAGCAGCCCCGGTGGATCCTACGAGCAGTACGTC.

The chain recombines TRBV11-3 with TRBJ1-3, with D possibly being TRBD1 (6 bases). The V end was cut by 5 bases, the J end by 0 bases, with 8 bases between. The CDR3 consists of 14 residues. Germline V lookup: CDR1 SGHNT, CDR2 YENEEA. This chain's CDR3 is CASSAGDSGNTIYF. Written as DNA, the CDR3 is TGTGCCAGCAGCGCAGGGGACTCTGGAAACACCATATATTTT. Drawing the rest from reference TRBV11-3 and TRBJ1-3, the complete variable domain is EAGVVQSPRYKIIEKKQPVAFWCNPISGHNTLYWYLQNLGQGPELLIRYENEEAVDDSQLPKDRFSAERLKGVDSTLKIQPAELGDSAVYLCASSAGDSGNTIYFGEGSWLTVV.

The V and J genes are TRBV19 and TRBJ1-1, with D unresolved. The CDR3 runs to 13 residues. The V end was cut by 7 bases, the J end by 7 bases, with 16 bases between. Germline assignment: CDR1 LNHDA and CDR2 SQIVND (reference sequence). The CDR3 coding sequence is TGTGCCAGTAAGAGCCTAGAGGGTATTGAAGCTTTCTTT. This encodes CASKSLEGIEAFF.

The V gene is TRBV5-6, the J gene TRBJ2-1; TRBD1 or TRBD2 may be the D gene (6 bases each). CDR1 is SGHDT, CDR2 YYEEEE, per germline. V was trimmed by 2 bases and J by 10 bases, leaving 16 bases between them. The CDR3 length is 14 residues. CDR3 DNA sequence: TGTGCCAGCAGCTTCGATCGGGGGCTGGACGAGCAGTTCTTC. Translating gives CASSFDRGLDEQFF.